The T cell receptor (beta chain) under discussion was sequenced for a study of tumor-infiltrating lymphocytes in primary liver carcinoma. Study results and caveats: Whereas tumor region pairs overlapped more, tumor-adjacent and tumor-blood pairs overlapped less. Tumor samples exhibited a significantly greater top-250-clone fraction than blood samples (p = 0.039).

Making TCR beta cDNA involved around 500 ng total RNA and a constant-region primer. Three nested multiplex PCR rounds, a slightly modified ARM-PCR method, built the TCR beta libraries. TRBV1-TRBV30 forward primers and a C-beta reverse primer were used in the first two PCR rounds, which each ran for approximately 9 cycles. TCRdb itself ran the multiplex PCR reads through MiXCR, one entry per CDR3 protein. The sample lists about 64,000 distinct CDR3 sequences, over 60% occurring once. As regards this clonotype: Its cognate antigen is unknown.

Germline V lookup: CDR1 MNHNY, CDR2 SVGAGI (reference sequence). The CDR3 spans 15 residues. Bulk tissue was left unsorted, and RNA and DNA were co-extracted from roughly 20-30 mg of it. Primary liver carcinoma, confirmed by histopathology, was surgically resected. Five separate regions of each tumor underwent sampling. The sequence came from a man aged 35-49 years with primary liver carcinoma and hepatitis B virus infection. The specimen was liver tumor tissue from sampling region 4. Described subset: tumor region T4, right-lateral pole. This chain links TRBV6-6 with TRBJ2-7, with a weak D call TRBD2 (5 bases). The closer fit of TRBJ2-1 to the DNA end suggests the J call may be wrong. In DNA, the CDR3 is TGTGCCAGCAGTTACTCCGGGAAACCCACCTACGAGCAGTTCTTC. Translated, it gives CASSYSGKPTYEQFF.